A single sample is the source of the 12 T cell receptor beta chains below, sequenced in a study of vaccination and CD4 T cells after COVID-19. An Oncomine TCR Beta short-read assay was used to sequence the DNA from cultured CD4+ T cells. TCRdb itself ran the PCR reads through MiXCR, one entry per CDR3 protein. The sample includes some 15,000 distinct CDR3 sequences, 55% to 60% seen only once; the top ten take more than 13%. Treatment denoted: approximately 9-day PBMC culture with coronavirus spike peptide pools or control peptides (ViraFEST assay). For these receptors, no antigen is known. Input material: CD4+ T cells from blood, cultured in vitro. The receptors stem from a human donor who had recovered from COVID-19.

The rearrangement joins TRBV24-1 to TRBJ1-2; D remains ambiguous. Per germline, CDR1 KGHDR and CDR2 SFDVKD. Trimming left V 3 bases short and J 2 bases short, with 0 bases between. The CDR3 extends over 11 amino acids. The CDR3 sequence is CATSDNYGYTF. The CDR3 nucleotides read TGTGCCACCAGTGATAACTATGGCTACACCTTC.

V usage is TRBV20-1 and J usage is TRBJ2-7, with TRBD2 matching 12 bases. V lost 6 bases, J lost 6 bases, and 9 bases stayed unmatched. Per the germline V gene, CDR1 is DFQATT and CDR2 is SNEGSKA (reference sequence). This CDR3 spans 14 amino acids. The CDR3 region is CSALLLAGGSEQYF. The CDR3 DNA follows: TGCAGTGCCCTATTACTAGCGGGAGGTTCCGAGCAGTACTTC.

This chain connects TRBV5-4 to TRBJ1-2, with a possible D match to TRBD1 (5 bases). With 3 bases removed from V and 1 base from J, the gap between germline ends came to 10 bases. The V gene's germline CDR1 is SGHNT and CDR2 YYREEE (reference sequence). The CDR3 is 14 residues long. Here the CDR3 reads CASSWGTVNYGYTF. CDR3 bases: TGTGCCAGCAGCTGGGGGACGGTTAACTATGGCTACACCTTC. The whole variable domain, filled in from reference TRBV5-4 and TRBJ1-2, reads ETGVTQSPTHLIKTRGQQVTLRCSSQSGHNTVSWYQQALGQGPQFIFQYYREEENGRGNFPPRFSGLQFPNYSSELNVNALELDDSALYLCASSWGTVNYGYTFGSGTRLTVV.

This clonotype was observed a few times. This chain joins TRBV28 and TRBJ1-2; D might be TRBD1 (5 bases). The germline V and J ends were trimmed by 5 bases and 8 bases, with 18 bases remaining between them. This CDR3 has 14 residues. Germline values: CDR1 MDHEN, CDR2 SYDVKM. The DNA for the CDR3 is TGTGCCAGCAGTCTATTTTGGGACCCGGGGGGCTACACCTTC. This sequence encodes CASSLFWDPGGYTF.

The sample holds one count of this clonotype. The chain combines TRBV20-1 with TRBJ2-1; 7 bases line up with TRBD2. Germline V gene lookup returns CDR1 DFQATT and CDR2 SNEGSKA (reference sequence). The CDR3 extends over 15 amino acids. With V trimmed by 4 bases and J by 9 bases, 15 bases remained unmatched. The CDR3 spells CSAKYQTREGLEQFF. The CDR3 bases are TGCAGTGCTAAATACCAGACGAGGGAGGGCCTTGAGCAGTTCTTC.

The chain uses TRBV6-2 or TRBV6-3 and TRBJ2-7; possibly TRBD2 for D (6 bases). Germline V gene lookup returns CDR1 MNHEY and CDR2 SVGEGT. Trimming pared 2 bases from V and 0 bases from J, leaving 8 bases between. This CDR3 is 14 amino acids long. CDR3 sequence reads: CASSYAGNSYEQYF. CDR3 bases: TGTGCCAGCAGTTACGCGGGGAACTCCTACGAGCAGTACTTC.

The chain couples TRBV18 to TRBJ2-5, with unresolved D. Germline V lookup: CDR1 KGHSH, CDR2 LQKENI. This CDR3 is 14 amino acids long. V lost 5 bases to trimming and J lost 1 base, with 11 bases between them. CDR3 sequence (DNA): TGTGCCAGCTCAACGGCAAGCGTCCAAGAGACCCAGTACTTC. This gives the protein CASSTASVQETQYF.

This clonotype was recorded once. V and J are TRBV14 and TRBJ2-1; tentatively, D is TRBD2 (6 bases). From germline, CDR1 is SGHDN and CDR2 FVKESK. This CDR3 contains 13 residues. With 4 bases removed from V and 8 bases from J, the gap between germline ends came to 12 bases. The CDR3 DNA reads TGTGCCAGCAGCCTGGACTGGGGGGATGAGCAGTTCTTC. Translated: CASSLDWGDEQFF.

This chain uses TRBV20-1 with TRBJ1-2; tentative D call: TRBD1 (5 bases). CDR1 is DFQATT, CDR2 SNEGSKA, per germline (reference sequence). The ends were cut back, 7 bases at V and 3 bases at J, with 9 bases in the middle. The CDR3 has 11 amino acids. The CDR3 DNA is TGCAGTGAGCCGGGGGACTATGGCTACACCTTC. The encoded protein is CSEPGDYGYTF.

This clonotype was counted only a few times. This rearrangement joins TRBV6-2 or TRBV6-3 to TRBJ2-1; tentative D call: TRBD1 (7 bases). The germline V gene encodes CDR1 MNHEY and CDR2 SVGEGT. V lost 6 bases and J lost 0, with 15 bases in between. The CDR3 is 16 amino acids. CDR3 coding DNA: TGTGCCAGCAGATCAGGGGGGAGAATCTCCTACAATGAGCAGTTCTTC. It is translated as CASRSGGRISYNEQFF.

The CDR3 sequence: CASSYQAGNTIYF. The CDR3 DNA sequence: TGTGCCAGCAGTTACCAGGCTGGAAACACCATATATTTT. The chain recombines TRBV27 with TRBJ1-3; D ambiguous. Trimming removed 4 bases at V and 2 bases at J, with 6 bases between. Germline V gene sequence: CDR1 MNHEY, CDR2 SMNVEV (reference sequence). There are 13 residues in the CDR3.

A few counts support this clonotype. The chain employs TRBV6-1 and TRBJ1-5; TRBD1 matches at 7 bases. The length of the CDR3 is 14 residues. The V and J ends lost 6 bases and 3 bases, in that order; junction bases with no gene match: 5. Germline CDR1 is MNHNS and CDR2 is SASEGT. The CDR3 DNA reads as TGTGCCAGCAGCCTAGGGACAGTCAATCAGCCCCAGCATTTT. Amino acid sequence: CASSLGTVNQPQHF.